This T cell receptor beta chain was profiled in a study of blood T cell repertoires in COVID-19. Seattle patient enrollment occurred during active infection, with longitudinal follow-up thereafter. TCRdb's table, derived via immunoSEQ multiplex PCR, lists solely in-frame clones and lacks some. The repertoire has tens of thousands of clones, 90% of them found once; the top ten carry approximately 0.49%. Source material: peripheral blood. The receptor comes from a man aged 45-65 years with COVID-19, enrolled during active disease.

DNA of the CDR3: TGTGCCAGCAAGCCCGAAGGGGGATCGTACGAGCAGTACTTC. Its translation is CASKPEGGSYEQYF. V gene TRBV7-9 combines with J gene TRBJ2-7; perhaps TRBD1 as D (6 bases). Trimming pared 7 bases from V and 4 bases from J, leaving 17 bases between. CDR3 length: 14 residues. Per germline, CDR1 SEHNR and CDR2 FQNEAQ (reference sequence).